This T cell receptor (beta chain) came from a study of graft-versus-host responses after intestinal transplantation. About this clone itself: Its antigen is still unknown.

The CDR3 length is 15 residues. Germline V gene lookup returns CDR1 MNHEY and CDR2 SVGAGI. Trimming cost V 10 bases and J 7 bases, with 25 bases left between them. Assay used: immunoSEQ multiplex PCR; TCRdb lists only in-frame clones, some missing. The data contain approximately 88,000 clones, roughly 93% of them singletons. The study, taken as a whole, reports: GvH clones turned up in recipient marrow; some had shown up first in ileum or blood. Across patients carrying graft-donor T cell macrochimerism, allografts held high graft-versus-host to host-versus-graft clonal ratios.

The V and J genes are TRBV6-5 and TRBJ1-2; D may be TRBD1 (5 bases). This clonotype was sampled from a human donor who was the organ donor for an intestinal transplant. Source: unstimulated CD4+ T cells sorted from spleen or lymph node cells, taken before transplant. For the CDR3, the DNA is TGTGCCACCAAAGGGGCAGCAGAAGTTGAATTTGGCTACACCTTC. Translated, it gives CATKGAAEVEFGYTF.